This T cell receptor beta chain originates from a study of T cells after yellow fever vaccination (dated by TCRdb to between 2017 and 2020). Regarding the complete study: The SMART-Seq v4 Ultra Low Input RNA kit was used to prepare libraries from fractions with low cell numbers. Blood samples were taken at several timepoints before and after primary and secondary immunization, and bulk PBMC replicates and cell subsets were isolated. Two healthy male donors, one aged 18 to 30 and one aged 30 to 40 years, were included in the cohort. To follow T-cell clones before and after primary and booster YFV17D yellow fever vaccination, bulk TCR alpha and beta repertoires were sequenced over time.

The intended sense of this specimen's treatment or condition label: live attenuated yellow fever vaccine strain. At every blood-draw timepoint, two biological replicates of bulk PBMCs were collected. PBMCs were isolated from peripheral blood using a standard Ficoll-Paque protocol. TriZol was used to extract RNA from bulk PBMCs, from CD4 and CD8 fractions, and from dextramer-positive and dextramer-negative fractions. TCR cDNA was synthesized by 5'RACE template switching, through which a universal primer site and unique molecular identifiers were introduced. cDNA synthesis was primed from both the TCR alpha and TCR beta constant segments. Library amplification involved two PCR steps, and the second step added sample barcodes and sequencing adapters. Sequencing of libraries was done on Illumina HiSeq 2500 (2x100 bp) or NovaSeq (2x150 bp). Per the source publication's procedure: Demultiplexing of reads and collapsing into UMI consensus sequences were performed with MIGEC, and V(D)J alignment was carried out with MiXCR. Vaccine-responding clonotypes were identified with edgeR using replicate PBMC samples, with FDR below 0.01 and a log2 fold change above 5 up to day 15 being required. Each bulk clonotype was labeled CD4 or CD8 based on which sequenced repertoire, CD4 or CD8, contained the clonotype at higher abundance. TCRdb handled the public reads itself, with Q25 trimming in fastp and clone calling in MiXCR, and kept productive beta chains. Merged by CDR3 protein, the rows form single entries marked with the most common genes and DNA. What appears here as the V and J calls and clone size reflects TCRdb's work, not the paper's. Within this sample are just under 600,000 distinct CDR3 sequences, with roughly 14% of them counted one time only. In total, the top ten clones hold about 14% of the sample.

This clonotype was counted only a few times. The antigen it recognizes is unknown. Base-call qualities are not available, and no considerably larger clone is one nucleotide away. Here is what the overall study found, with its caveats: The secondary T-cell response was found to be weaker but faster than the primary response, with a peak reached on day 5 rather than on day 15. The study included only two donors, which limits how far the findings can be generalized. FACS-sorted repertoires could contain abundant contaminating clonotypes from the bulk population, so computational filtering was required. A small fraction of clonotypes showed up in both the CD4 and CD8 compartments, probably as a result of convergent recombination. Most clones expanded after primary vaccination were re-detected after the booster (around 96% of CD4 and around 88% of CD8), suggesting broad memory maintenance.

The germline V gene gives CDR1 as SGHTA and CDR2 as FQGTGA. V loses 2 bases, J loses 7 bases, and the germline ends lie 11 bases apart. The CDR3 has 13 amino acids, counting the end cysteine and phenylalanine. The DNA shown is the 39-base CDR3, in frame from base 1. This chain is built from TRBV7-3 and TRBJ1-1, with the D gene uncertain. The TCR sequence derives from a man aged 30 to 39 who received the YFV17D yellow fever vaccine. The specimen was PBMCs, collected on the day of the yellow fever booster vaccination. The DNA is TGTGCCAGCAGCTTATCGAGGGAGAATGAAGCTTTCTTT. This sequence encodes CASSLSRENEAFF.